Each of the 23 T cell receptor beta chains below was sequenced from the same sample in a study of tumor-infiltrating lymphocytes in oesophageal squamous cell carcinoma. TCRdb re-called the PCR reads with MiXCR, one entry per CDR3 protein. The sample contains over 15,000 distinct CDR3 sequences, 45% to 50% of which appear only once. The sequenced material came from esophageal tumor tissue. The receptor set was obtained from a male donor with esophageal squamous cell carcinoma.

The gene calls are TRBV7-8 and TRBJ2-3; D might be TRBD2 (5 bases). The end of the DNA is better explained by TRBJ2-7, so the J call may be wrong. Germline loops: CDR1 SGHVS, CDR2 FQNEAQ. CDR3 length: 17 amino acids. CDR3 protein: CASSFTTGADSSYEQYF. CDR3 nucleotide sequence: TGTGCCAGCAGCTTTACCACTGGAGCGGATAGCTCCTACGAGCAGTACTTC.

The chain is built from TRBV7-2 and TRBJ2-5; D perhaps matches TRBD1 (6 bases). This CDR3 spans 17 amino acids. Germline-derived CDR1 and CDR2 are SGHTA and FQGNSA. V lost 5 bases and J lost 11, with 30 bases in between. The CDR3 protein is CASSPKLGSGAYNEQYF. For the CDR3, the DNA is TGTGCCAGCAGCCCCAAGTTGGGGTCAGGGGCCTACAATGAGCAGTACTTC.

This clonotype was counted ten times or more. The chain couples TRBV5-1 to TRBJ1-1; no definite D call. The CDR3 has 13 residues. Trimming took off 5 bases at V and 3 bases at J, with 11 bases between the two ends. Looked up from germline, CDR1 is SGHRS and CDR2 is YFSETQ. The CDR3 coding sequence is TGCGCCAGCAGATGGGGTCCGGACACTGAAGCTTTCTTT. It encodes CASRWGPDTEAFF.

The V and J genes are TRBV5-1 and TRBJ2-7; 10 bases are a match to TRBD2. The assigned J gene may be wrong: the sequence end matches TRBJ2-1 better. The CDR3 length is 16 residues. Germline V CDR1 and CDR2: SGHRS, YFSETQ. CDR3 amino acids: CASSIFSGGAVNEQFF. CDR3 sequence (DNA): TGCGCCAGCAGCATTTTCAGCGGGGGGGCCGTCAATGAGCAGTTCTTC.

The rearrangement links TRBV12-5 to TRBJ2-3, with D tentatively TRBD2 (6 bases). The end of the DNA fits TRBJ2-2 better, so the J call may be wrong. The CDR3 sequence is 18 residues long. Germline V gene lookup returns CDR1 LGHNT and CDR2 FRNRAP. The CDR3 DNA follows: TGTGCTAGTGGTTTGGCCAGCGGGCATGTCCCGATCACCGGGGAGCTGTTTTTT. Its translation is CASGLASGHVPITGELFF.

This clonotype was detected many times. The chain carries TRBV10-2 and TRBJ1-6, with 10 bases aligning to TRBD1. The CDR3 has 14 amino acids. Germline V gives CDR1 WSHSY, CDR2 SAAADI. V shed 3 bases, J shed 9 bases, and the junction held 2 bases outside the gene matches. The CDR3 DNA reads TGCGCCAGCAGTGAAGGACAGGGGGTTTCACCCCTCCACTTT. It codes for CASSEGQGVSPLHF.

The chain carries TRBV11-3 and TRBJ1-2; 7 bases map to TRBD1. Losses at the gene ends were 4 bases for V and 2 bases for J; bases not matched to a gene: 7. The CDR3 sequence is 15 residues long. Per the germline V gene, CDR1 is SGHNT and CDR2 is YENEEA. The CDR3, as DNA: TGTGCCAGCAGCTCCCGACAGGGTTCAAACTATGGCTACACCTTC. It yields the protein CASSSRQGSNYGYTF.

To note about this clonotype: This likely comes from a read error, as the CDR3 has no conserved phenylalanine or tryptophan at its end. The DNA is omitted, as the CDR3 cannot be located on it reliably, and the CDR3 follows TCRdb's listing. The chain uses TRBV7-3 and TRBJ2-6; the table gives TRBD2 as D, unverified against the DNA. The germline V gene encodes CDR1 SGHTA and CDR2 FQGTGA. The CDR3 is made up of 16 amino acids, end residues included. CDR3 amino acids: CASSPGYPSYEQYFGA.

The V and J genes are TRBV7-2 and TRBJ2-2; no firm D call. V was shortened by 1 base and J by 7 bases, with 10 bases between the two germline ends. The CDR3 contains 14 residues. The germline V gene has CDR1 SGHTA and CDR2 FQGNSA. CDR3: CASSLVPGVGELFF. The DNA for the CDR3 is TGTGCCAGCAGCTTAGTACCCGGAGTCGGGGAGCTGTTTTTT.

This chain connects TRBV11-3 to TRBJ2-5; D is unclear. The J call may be in error: the DNA end matches TRBJ2-1 better. Germline V gene data show CDR1 as SGHNT and CDR2 as YENEEA. CDR3 length equals 17 residues. The CDR3 DNA sequence: TGTGCCAGCAGCTTATATCTTGGCCGGGCCCCGGGCATTAAGCAGTTCTTC. It is translated as CASSLYLGRAPGIKQFF.

This clonotype showed up just a few times. The V and J genes are TRBV7-6 and TRBJ2-7, with TRBD1 identical over 7 bases. The DNA end is more similar to TRBJ1-2, so the J call may be wrong. CDR3 length equals 13 residues. In germline, CDR1 is SGHVS, CDR2 FNYEAQ. This CDR3 is CASSWDQGGGYTF. CDR3 nucleotide sequence: TGTGCCAGCAGCTGGGACCAGGGGGGAGGCTACACCTTC.

Notes on this clonotype: A much larger clone is a single base away; this may be a read error. V and J are TRBV19 and TRBJ2-1, with a weak D call TRBD2 (5 bases). The CDR3 consists of 15 residues. Looked up from germline, CDR1 is LNHDA and CDR2 is SQIVND (reference sequence). Trimming pared 9 bases from V and 10 bases from J, leaving 25 bases between. The CDR3 nucleotides are TGTGCCAGAAAAAACTGGGTAGCGTCGCCCTACGAGCAGTTCTTC. Its translation is CARKNWVASPYEQFF.

The sample holds many counts of this clonotype. The rearrangement links TRBV5-1 to TRBJ2-2; D gene ambiguous. The CDR3 is 14 residues long. Trimming shortened V by 2 bases and J by 1 base, and 6 bases separated the two germline ends. Germline CDR1 is SGHRS and CDR2 is YFSETQ. The CDR3 sequence is CASSFRQNTGELFF. The CDR3 bases are TGCGCCAGCAGCTTTCGGCAGAACACCGGGGAGCTGTTTTTT.

The V and J genes are TRBV7-8 and TRBJ1-1; a possible D gene is TRBD1 (5 bases). Germline V gene sequence: CDR1 SGHVS, CDR2 FQNEAQ. V was pared by 2 bases and J by 1 base, with 14 bases between. The length of the CDR3 is 16 residues. The CDR3 DNA sequence: TGTGCCAGCAGCTTATTTTCAGGGTACACGAACACTGAAGCTTTCTTT. Translating gives CASSLFSGYTNTEAFF.

J is TRBJ2-7 and V is TRBV6-8; 8 bases fit TRBD1. In germline, CDR1 is MNHGY, CDR2 SAAAGT. CDR3 length: 14 residues. J gave up 2 bases and V 5 bases, and 5 bases lay outside the gene matches. CDR3 sequence (DNA): TGTGCCAGCAGTGACAGGGGTTTGGCCTACGAGCAGTACTTC. Its protein product is CASSDRGLAYEQYF.

The sample holds a few counts of this clonotype. The chain employs TRBV3-1 and TRBJ2-2; the D gene could be TRBD1 or TRBD2 (5 bases each). Germline V CDR1 and CDR2: LGHDT, YNNKEL (reference sequence). This CDR3 is built from 14 residues. The V end was cut by 4 bases, the J end by 4 bases, with 10 bases between. The CDR3, as DNA: TGTGCCAGCAGCCGGGGGAGTGGCACCGGGGAGCTGTTTTTT. This codes for CASSRGSGTGELFF.

At least ten counts were recorded for this clonotype. This chain links TRBV10-1 with TRBJ2-7; TRBD1 or TRBD2 may be the D gene (5 bases each). This CDR3 has 15 residues. Germline V gene sequence: CDR1 WNHNN, CDR2 SYGVQD (reference sequence). The V and J ends lost 6 bases and 9 bases respectively, with 24 bases between them. The CDR3 is CASRDQGTDSGGQYF. Here the CDR3 DNA reads TGCGCCAGCAGGGACCAAGGGACGGACTCGGGCGGGCAGTACTTC.

Concerning this clonotype: The conserved phenylalanine or tryptophan is not found at the CDR3 terminus, so this likely reflects a read error. The limits of the CDR3 on the DNA are not certain, so only TCRdb's listed CDR3 is given. The chain is built from TRBV7-3 and TRBJ2-6; no DNA check was done on the table's D call, TRBD1. The germline V gene encodes CDR1 SGHTA and CDR2 FQGTGA. Counting both end residues, the CDR3 totals 17 amino acids. CDR3 residues: CASSWGDSRADTQYFGP.

The chain uses TRBV19 and TRBJ2-5, with 9 positions matching TRBD1. CDR3 length: 13 amino acids. V shed 4 bases and J 11 bases; nucleotides not matched to a gene: 8. Germline-derived CDR1 and CDR2 are LNHDA and SQIVND (reference sequence). CDR3: CASSSGQGTEQYF. The CDR3 DNA sequence: TGTGCCAGTAGTAGTGGACAGGGGACAGAACAGTACTTC. Based on the CDR3 plus reference TRBV19 and TRBJ2-5, the full variable domain is DGGITQSPKYLFRKEGQNVTLSCEQNLNHDAMYWYRQDPGQGLRLIYYSQIVNDFQKGDIAEGYSVSREKKESFPLTVTSAQKNPTAFYLCASSSGQGTEQYFGPGTRLLVL.

This chain links TRBV27 with TRBJ1-2; maybe TRBD1 (5 bases). The germline V gene encodes CDR1 MNHEY and CDR2 SMNVEV (reference sequence). This CDR3 is 15 amino acids long. Trimming left V 5 bases short and J 0 bases short, with 13 bases between. The CDR3 spells CASSTRQRANYGYTF. CDR3 sequence (DNA): TGTGCCAGCAGTACCAGACAGAGGGCTAACTATGGCTACACCTTC.

This clonotype showed up many times. A much more abundant neighbour one base away suggests this may be a read error. V gene TRBV5-1 combines with J gene TRBJ2-7; possibly TRBD1 for D (8 bases). CDR3 length: 14 residues. Trimming removed 4 bases from V and 7 bases from J, with 18 bases in between. Germline V CDR1 and CDR2: SGHRS, YFSETQ. The CDR3 region has the DNA TGCGCCAGCAGCCCGCGACAGGGGAGGGATGAGCAGTACTTC. Translated, it gives CASSPRQGRDEQYF.

The genes are TRBV7-9 and TRBJ2-5; 9 bases line up with TRBD2. The DNA matches TRBJ2-7 better at its end, which makes the J call doubtful. The CDR3 sequence is 16 residues long. Germline V gene sequence: CDR1 SEHNR, CDR2 FQNEAQ (reference sequence). The CDR3 here is CASSLDPASGVYEQYF. CDR3 in DNA: TGTGCCAGCAGCTTAGACCCAGCTAGCGGGGTGTACGAGCAGTACTTC.

V is TRBV12-3 or TRBV12-4 and J is TRBJ2-7; D is unclear. The tail of the sequence fits TRBJ2-1 better, so the J call may be wrong. CDR3 length equals 13 residues. CDR3 in amino acids: CASTPGLLNEQFF. CDR3 coding DNA: TGTGCCAGCACTCCTGGGCTCCTCAATGAGCAGTTCTTC.